This entry lists 27 T cell receptor beta chains sequenced from one sample in a study of cytomegalovirus exposure and HLA in healthy donors. PCR was performed using 60 Vbeta and 13 Jbeta primers. Produced via immunoSEQ multiplex PCR; TCRdb's table is partial and in-frame only. The data contain approximately 100,000 clones, around three quarters of them singletons. Sample: PBMCs. All receptors come from a human donor in good health.

The V and J genes are TRBV30 and TRBJ2-7; 8 nucleotides agree with TRBD2. The CDR3 is made up of 12 amino acids. Per the germline V gene, CDR1 is GTSNPN and CDR2 is SVGIG (reference sequence). V shed 5 bases, J shed 1 base, and the junction held 1 base outside the gene matches. The CDR3 sequence: CAWRGGSYEQYF. DNA for the CDR3: TGTGCCTGGCGGGGGGGATCCTACGAGCAGTACTTC.

The J gene is TRBJ2-5, the V gene TRBV9; TRBD1 agrees at 8 bases. This CDR3 has 14 amino acids. The V segment lost 2 bases and the J segment 4 bases; nucleotides outside the gene matches: 4. CDR1 and CDR2 from the germline V gene are SGDLS and YYNGEE. CDR3 DNA: TGTGCCAGCAGCGTTGACAGGGGACGAGAGACCCAGTACTTC. Residues: CASSVDRGRETQYF.

The V and J genes are TRBV6-1 and TRBJ1-1, with D uncertain. V was pared by 6 bases and J by 1 base, with 9 bases between. Germline values: CDR1 MNHNS, CDR2 SASEGT. This CDR3 region has 13 residues. The CDR3 region has the DNA TGTGCCAGCAGCTACGGGAGGAACACTGAAGCTTTCTTT. It yields the protein CASSYGRNTEAFF.

The chain couples TRBV19 to TRBJ1-3, with D maybe TRBD1 (6 bases). V shed 5 bases and J shed 2 bases, with 10 bases lying between them. This CDR3 is built from 14 residues. Germline CDR1 is LNHDA and CDR2 is SQIVND (reference sequence). The CDR3 coding sequence is TGTGCCAGTAGTCCCGGACAGACTGGAAACACCATATATTTT. As protein: CASSPGQTGNTIYF.

This clone has only a few counts. This chain joins TRBV28 and TRBJ2-2, with 7 bases aligning to TRBD1. The germline V gene has CDR1 MDHEN and CDR2 SYDVKM. This CDR3 is 16 amino acids long. V lost 0 bases and J lost 4; bases outside the gene matches: 5. CDR3 coding DNA: TGTGCCAGCAGTTTATGGACACAGGGGTCCACCGGGGAGCTGTTTTTT. Translating it yields CASSLWTQGSTGELFF.

This chain uses TRBV5-6 with TRBJ2-1, with 7 bases fitting TRBD1. Germline V lookup: CDR1 SGHDT, CDR2 YYEEEE. V shed 1 base, J shed 3 bases, and the junction held 7 bases outside the gene matches. The CDR3 sequence is 16 residues long. The CDR3: CASSLRTWTGYNEQFF. The CDR3 DNA is TGTGCCAGCAGCTTGAGGACGTGGACAGGCTACAATGAGCAGTTCTTC.

This chain uses TRBV5-1 with TRBJ2-1, with D possibly TRBD2 on 7 matching bases. V was trimmed by 9 bases and J by 2 bases, leaving 15 bases between them. The CDR3 is made up of 14 amino acids. Germline CDR1 and CDR2: SGHRS and YFSETQ. Written as DNA, the CDR3 is TGCGCCACCTCCCGGGGGGCCCCCTACAATGAGCAGTTCTTC. This codes for CATSRGAPYNEQFF.

This chain links TRBV5-1 with TRBJ1-1; 11 bases align to TRBD1. The CDR3 contains 15 residues. V was pared by 4 bases and J by 12 bases, with 14 bases of the junction left unmatched. Germline CDR1 is SGHRS and CDR2 is YFSETQ. The CDR3 here is CASSTGQGAGWQTFF. The DNA for the CDR3 is TGCGCCAGCAGCACAGGACAGGGGGCGGGTTGGCAAACTTTCTTT.

The rearrangement joins TRBV5-4 to TRBJ2-6; a possible D gene is TRBD2 (5 bases). The CDR3 is made up of 16 amino acids. Germline values: CDR1 SGHNT, CDR2 YYREEE (reference sequence). Trimming cost V 3 bases and J 2 bases, with 12 bases left between them. The CDR3 protein is CASSYPSGPGANVLTF. The CDR3 DNA sequence: TGTGCCAGCAGCTACCCGAGCGGCCCTGGGGCCAACGTCCTGACTTTC.

The chain uses TRBV10-3 and TRBJ1-4; TRBD1 matches 8 bases. The CDR3 has 12 amino acids. Per germline, CDR1 ENHRY and CDR2 SYGVKD. The ends lost 10 bases at V and 8 bases at J; junction bases unmatched: 6. CDR3 residues: CATGQGLEKLFF. In DNA form, the CDR3 reads TGTGCCACCGGACAGGGCCTAGAAAAACTGTTTTTT.

In its sample, this clone was seen once. The rearrangement uses TRBV15 and TRBJ2-1, with 10 positions matching TRBD2. The CDR3 has 16 amino acids. In germline, CDR1 is LNHNV, CDR2 YYDKDF (reference sequence). Unmatched junction bases numbered 6, after V lost 5 bases and J lost 2 bases. Written as DNA, the CDR3 is TGTGCCACCAGCGATCCAACTAGCGGGACCTACAATGAGCAGTTCTTC. Its protein product is CATSDPTSGTYNEQFF.

The chain links TRBV11-3 to TRBJ2-2, with D unresolved. CDR1 SGHNT and CDR2 YENEEA come from the germline V gene. V was pared by 4 bases and J by 1 base, with 4 bases between. The CDR3 spans 13 residues. CDR3 region: CASSSQNTGELFF. The CDR3 DNA sequence: TGTGCCAGCAGCTCACAGAACACCGGGGAGCTGTTTTTT.

The chain has TRBV29-1 and TRBJ2-1; TRBD2 agrees at 10 bases. The V segment lost 2 bases and the J segment 6 bases; nucleotides outside the gene matches: 4. This CDR3 has 14 residues. Germline loops: CDR1 SQVTM, CDR2 ANQGSEA. The CDR3, as DNA: TGCAGCGTTGAAAGACTAGCGGGCATCAATGAGCAGTTCTTC. This gives the protein CSVERLAGINEQFF.

V gene TRBV18 combines with J gene TRBJ2-7; D is possibly TRBD1 (5 bases). Trimming stripped 2 bases from V and 5 bases from J, with 10 bases between. Germline loops: CDR1 KGHSH, CDR2 LQKENI. This CDR3 is 13 amino acids long. The CDR3 is CASSPKGVHEQYF. The CDR3 DNA reads TGTGCCAGCTCACCAAAAGGGGTCCACGAGCAGTACTTC.

The V and J genes are TRBV19 and TRBJ1-1, with D unclear. Germline V gene data show CDR1 as LNHDA and CDR2 as SQIVND (reference sequence). This CDR3 comprises 14 residues. With 1 base removed from V and 1 base from J, the gap between germline ends came to 7 bases. CDR3 amino acids: CASSIGARNTEAFF. DNA for the CDR3: TGTGCCAGTAGTATAGGGGCCAGGAACACTGAAGCTTTCTTT.

The chain joins TRBV30 to TRBJ2-4, with 8 positions matching TRBD1. After removal of 3 bases from V and 1 base from J, the junction contained 5 bases not matched to a gene. The CDR3 is 15 residues long. Germline V gives CDR1 GTSNPN, CDR2 SVGIG (reference sequence). In nucleotides, the CDR3 is TGTGCCTGGAGCGCGGACAGGGTGGCCAAAAACATTCAGTACTTC. Protein product: CAWSADRVAKNIQYF.

V and J are TRBV4-2 and TRBJ1-2, with 10 nucleotides matching TRBD1. Per the germline V gene, CDR1 is LGHNA and CDR2 is YNFKEQ. The trim removed 1 base at V and 3 bases at J, leaving 5 bases unmatched. The CDR3 extends over 16 amino acids. The CDR3 protein is CASSQVGQGEDYGYTF. Here the CDR3 DNA reads TGTGCCAGCAGCCAAGTCGGACAGGGGGAGGACTATGGCTACACCTTC.

This clone was recorded once. The chain combines TRBV5-4 with TRBJ2-5, with 9 bases matching TRBD1. CDR1 is SGHNT and CDR2 is YYREEE in the germline V gene (reference sequence). The CDR3 is made up of 14 amino acids. V shed 4 bases and J 7 bases; nucleotides not matched to a gene: 8. CDR3 sequence reads: CASSLQRGQGTQYF. The CDR3 coding sequence is TGTGCCAGCAGCCTACAGCGGGGACAGGGGACCCAGTACTTC.

The rearrangement uses TRBV7-2 and TRBJ1-5; no clear D. CDR1 and CDR2 from the germline V gene are SGHTA and FQGNSA. The CDR3 contains 15 residues. V lost 6 bases to trimming and J lost 5 bases, with 17 bases between them. CDR3 DNA: TGTGCCAGCAGGTCCTCGGGGAGGAACGATCAGCCCCAGCATTTT. It codes for CASRSSGRNDQPQHF.

This clone is medium-sized by share. This rearrangement joins TRBV28 to TRBJ1-4; 7 bases line up with TRBD1. This CDR3 spans 17 amino acids. V lost 3 bases, J lost 0 bases, and 7 bases stayed unmatched. CDR1 MDHEN and CDR2 SYDVKM come from the germline V gene. The CDR3 protein is CASSFEGQLATNEKLFF. DNA for the CDR3: TGTGCCAGCAGTTTTGAGGGACAGCTTGCAACTAATGAAAAACTGTTTTTT.

This clone was found a few times. The chain couples TRBV28 to TRBJ1-1, with a weak D call TRBD1 (5 bases). V was trimmed by 5 bases and J by 5 bases, leaving 15 bases between them. Per the germline V gene, CDR1 is MDHEN and CDR2 is SYDVKM. This CDR3 has 14 residues. The CDR3, as DNA: TGTGCCAGCAGTGGGGGGAGTTCCGGGACTGAAGCTTTCTTT. Amino acid sequence: CASSGGSSGTEAFF.

V is TRBV5-4 and J is TRBJ2-7; TRBD2 matches 8 bases. Per the germline V gene, CDR1 is SGHNT and CDR2 is YYREEE (reference sequence). Trimming at V came to 3 bases and at J to 7 bases, leaving 9 bases not matched to a gene. The CDR3 is 14 residues long. CDR3 nucleotide sequence: TGTGCCAGCAGCTCCCGGACTAGCCGTGGGGAGCAGTACTTC. Its translation: CASSSRTSRGEQYF.

The rearrangement links TRBV5-1 to TRBJ2-5; D unclear. The CDR3 extends over 13 amino acids. Per germline, CDR1 SGHRS and CDR2 YFSETQ. Trimming left V 2 bases short and J 1 base short, with 6 bases between. The CDR3 DNA sequence: TGCGCCAGCAGCTTTTCGGGCCAAGAGACCCAGTACTTC. Translating it yields CASSFSGQETQYF.

V is TRBV5-4 and J is TRBJ2-5; TRBD2 might be the D (5 bases). V lost 1 base to trimming and J lost 5 bases, with 15 bases between them. The CDR3 contains 15 residues. The V gene's germline CDR1 is SGHNT and CDR2 YYREEE (reference sequence). The CDR3 DNA reads as TGTGCCAGCAGCTTGAAGGCGTCTAGCCTGGAGACCCAGTACTTC. Its protein is CASSLKASSLETQYF.

The chain employs TRBV30 and TRBJ1-1, with D unclear. Germline V lookup: CDR1 GTSNPN, CDR2 SVGIG (reference sequence). V was trimmed by 8 bases and J by 5 bases, leaving 15 bases between them. CDR3 length equals 12 residues. The CDR3 sequence is CAGTALWTEAFF. The CDR3, as DNA: TGTGCCGGCACAGCACTGTGGACTGAAGCTTTCTTT. Using reference TRBV30 and TRBJ1-1 for the parts outside the CDR3, the full variable domain is SQTIHQWPATLVQPVGSPLSLECTVEGTSNPNLYWYRQAAGRGLQLLFYSVGIGQISSEVPQNLSASRPQDRQFILSSKKLLLSDSGFYLCAGTALWTEAFFGQGTRLTVV.

This chain uses TRBV7-2 with TRBJ2-6; 8 bases map to TRBD1. Looked up from germline, CDR1 is SGHTA and CDR2 is FQGNSA. The ends lost 5 bases at V and 1 base at J; junction bases unmatched: 4. This CDR3 region has 16 residues. CDR3: CASSTQGVSGANVLTF. The CDR3 DNA reads TGTGCCAGCAGCACACAGGGGGTGTCTGGGGCCAACGTCCTGACTTTC. Using reference TRBV7-2 and TRBJ2-6 for the parts outside the CDR3, the full variable domain is GAGVSQSPSNKVTEKGKDVELRCDPISGHTALYWYRQSLGQGLEFLIYFQGNSAPDKSGLPSDRFSAERTGGSVSTLTIQRTQQEDSAVYLCASSTQGVSGANVLTFGAGSRLTVL.

This clone was recorded at least ten times. This chain uses TRBV6-9 with TRBJ1-5, with 8 bases matching TRBD1. This CDR3 has 20 amino acids. V shed 2 bases, J shed 7 bases, and the junction held 22 bases outside the gene matches. Germline values: CDR1 MNHGY, CDR2 SVAAGI. The CDR3 loop is CASSYPSGDAPGGGSQPQHF. The CDR3 DNA is TGTGCCAGCAGTTATCCCTCCGGTGATGCCCCAGGGGGCGGAAGCCAGCCCCAGCATTTT.